One T cell receptor (beta chain) is described in this entry. The data originate from a study of blood T cell repertoires in COVID-19. Study-wide background: PBMCs, B-cell-depleted T cells, or T cells provided the cDNA or gDNA that made up the material.

Looked up from germline, CDR1 is KGHSH and CDR2 is LQKENI. CDR3 length equals 16 residues. Using immunoSEQ multiplex PCR, the repertoire was profiled, and TCRdb retains in-frame clones only, with some absent. The top ten clones hold 1.5% to 2% of a sample with about 480,000 clones, approximately 90% of them seen once. Material: PBMCs or T cells enriched from blood (not recorded which). The sequence came from a woman aged 35 to 49 who had recovered from COVID-19. V is TRBV18 and J is TRBJ2-3, with 10 bases lining up with TRBD2. CDR3 coding DNA: TGTGCAGCTCAGGAGCCTAGGGCTAGCGGGAGAGATACGCAGTATTTT. This encodes CAAQEPRASGRDTQYF.